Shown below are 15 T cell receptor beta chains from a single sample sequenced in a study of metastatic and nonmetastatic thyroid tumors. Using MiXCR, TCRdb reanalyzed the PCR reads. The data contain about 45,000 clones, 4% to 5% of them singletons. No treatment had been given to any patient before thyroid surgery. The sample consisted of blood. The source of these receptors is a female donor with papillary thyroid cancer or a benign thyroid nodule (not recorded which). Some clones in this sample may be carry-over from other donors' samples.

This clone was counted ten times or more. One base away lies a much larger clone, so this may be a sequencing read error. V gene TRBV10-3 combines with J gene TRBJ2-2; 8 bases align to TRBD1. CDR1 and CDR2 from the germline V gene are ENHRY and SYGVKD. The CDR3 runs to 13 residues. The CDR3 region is CAISGGQAGELLF. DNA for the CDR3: TGTGCCATCAGTGGGGGACAGGCCGGGGAGCTGCTTTTT.

The CDR3 loop reads CASSLASIGWELFF. The CDR3 DNA reads as TGTGCCAGCAGCTTAGCGAGTATTGGCTGGGAGCTGTTTTTT. V and J are TRBV7-8 and TRBJ2-2; D gene ambiguous. The CDR3 length is 14 residues. V gave up 0 bases and J gave up 9 bases, with 11 bases separating them. Germline lookup yields CDR1 SGHVS and CDR2 FQNEAQ.

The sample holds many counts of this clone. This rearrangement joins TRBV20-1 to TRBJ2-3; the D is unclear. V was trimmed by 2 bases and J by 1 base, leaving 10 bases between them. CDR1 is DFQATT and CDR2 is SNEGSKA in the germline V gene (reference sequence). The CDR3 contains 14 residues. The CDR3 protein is CSARRTDGTDTQYF. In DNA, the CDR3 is TGCAGTGCTAGACGGACGGATGGCACAGATACGCAGTATTTT.

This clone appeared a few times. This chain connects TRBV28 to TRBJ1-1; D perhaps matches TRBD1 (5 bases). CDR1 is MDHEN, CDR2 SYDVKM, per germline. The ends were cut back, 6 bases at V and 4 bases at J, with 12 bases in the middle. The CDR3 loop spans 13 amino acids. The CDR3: CASRLLRATEAFF. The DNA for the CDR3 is TGTGCCAGCAGACTCCTCAGGGCCACTGAAGCTTTCTTT.

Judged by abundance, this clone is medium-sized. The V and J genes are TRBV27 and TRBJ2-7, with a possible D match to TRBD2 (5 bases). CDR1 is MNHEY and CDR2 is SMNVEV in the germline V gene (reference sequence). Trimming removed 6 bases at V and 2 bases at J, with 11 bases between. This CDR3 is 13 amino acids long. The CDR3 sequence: CASRPFGAYEQYF. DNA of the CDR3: TGTGCCAGCAGGCCCTTCGGGGCCTACGAGCAGTACTTC.

The CDR3 here is CASSQDRGPYEQYF. The CDR3 nucleotides are TGTGCCAGCAGTCAAGACCGCGGTCCCTACGAGCAGTACTTC. V gene TRBV6-1 combines with J gene TRBJ2-7; D not resolved. Germline V gives CDR1 MNHNS, CDR2 SASEGT. The V end lost 5 bases, the J end lost 2 bases, and 13 bases lay between the germline ends. The CDR3 is 14 residues long.

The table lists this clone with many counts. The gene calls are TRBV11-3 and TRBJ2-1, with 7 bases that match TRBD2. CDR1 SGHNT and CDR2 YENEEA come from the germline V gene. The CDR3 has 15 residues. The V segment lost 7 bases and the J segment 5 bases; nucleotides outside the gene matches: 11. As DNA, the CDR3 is TGTGCCAGCACCATTCGGGGAGGGACCAACAATGAGCAGTTCTTC. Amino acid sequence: CASTIRGGTNNEQFF.

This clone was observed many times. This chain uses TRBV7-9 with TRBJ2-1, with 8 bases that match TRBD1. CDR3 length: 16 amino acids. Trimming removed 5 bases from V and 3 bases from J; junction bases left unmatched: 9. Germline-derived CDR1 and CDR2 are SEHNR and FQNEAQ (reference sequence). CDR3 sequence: CASSPRDRTVYNEQFF. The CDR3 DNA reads TGTGCCAGCAGCCCTAGGGACAGGACCGTCTACAATGAGCAGTTCTTC.

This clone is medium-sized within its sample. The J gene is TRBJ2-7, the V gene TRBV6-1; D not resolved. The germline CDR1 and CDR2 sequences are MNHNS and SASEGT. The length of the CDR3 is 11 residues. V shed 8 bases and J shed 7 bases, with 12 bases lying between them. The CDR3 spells CASATPTEQYF. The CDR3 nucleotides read TGTGCCAGCGCCACTCCAACAGAGCAGTACTTC.

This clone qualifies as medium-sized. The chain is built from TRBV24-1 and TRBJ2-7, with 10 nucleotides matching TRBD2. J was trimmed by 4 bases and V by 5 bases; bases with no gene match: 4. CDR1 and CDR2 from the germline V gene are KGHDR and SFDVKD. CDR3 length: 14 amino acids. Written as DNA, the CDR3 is TGTGCCACCAGTGCGGCTAGCGGGAGTTACGAGCAGTACTTC. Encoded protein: CATSAASGSYEQYF.

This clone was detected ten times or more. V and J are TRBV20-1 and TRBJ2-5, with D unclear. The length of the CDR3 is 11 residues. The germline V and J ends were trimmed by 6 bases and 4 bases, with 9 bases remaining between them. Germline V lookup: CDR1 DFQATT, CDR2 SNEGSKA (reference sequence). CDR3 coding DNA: TGCAGTGCGCGCAGAGGAGAGACCCAGTACTTC. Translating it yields CSARRGETQYF.

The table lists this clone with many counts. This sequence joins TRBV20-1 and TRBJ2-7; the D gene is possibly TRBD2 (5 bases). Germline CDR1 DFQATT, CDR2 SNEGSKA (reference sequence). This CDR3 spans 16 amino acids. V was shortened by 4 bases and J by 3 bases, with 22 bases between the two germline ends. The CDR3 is CSATSLSGGSGYEQYF. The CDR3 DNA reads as TGCAGTGCTACCTCCCTGAGCGGAGGATCCGGCTACGAGCAGTACTTC.

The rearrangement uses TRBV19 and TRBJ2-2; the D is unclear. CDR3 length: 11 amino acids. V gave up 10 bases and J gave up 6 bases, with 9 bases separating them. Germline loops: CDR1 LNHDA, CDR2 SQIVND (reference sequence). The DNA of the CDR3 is TGTGCCACCCTATCACCCGGGGAGCTGTTTTTT. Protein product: CATLSPGELFF.

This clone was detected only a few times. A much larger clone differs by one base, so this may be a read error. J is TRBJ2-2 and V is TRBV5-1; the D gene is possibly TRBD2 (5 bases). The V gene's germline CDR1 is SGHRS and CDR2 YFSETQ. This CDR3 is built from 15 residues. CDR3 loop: CASRQGMVQGGEPFF. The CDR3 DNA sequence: TGCGCCAGCAGACAAGGAATGGTCCAAGGTGGGGAGCCGTTTTTT.

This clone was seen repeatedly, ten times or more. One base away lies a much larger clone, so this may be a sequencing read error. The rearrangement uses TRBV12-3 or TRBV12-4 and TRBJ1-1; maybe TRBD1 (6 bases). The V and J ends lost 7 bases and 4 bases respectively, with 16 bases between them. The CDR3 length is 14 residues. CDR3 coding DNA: TGTGCCAGCACCGGGGGCAGTTGGGGCACTGAAGCTTTCTTT. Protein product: CASTGGSWGTEAFF.